Sequencing of this T cell receptor beta chain was carried out in a study of PD-L1 blockade in urothelial cancer. About the research overall: At 3 weeks after treatment start (second dose) and again at 6 weeks, blood was analyzed. Blood samples had a median of approximately 140,000 T cells, roughly 76,000 unique TCRs, and clonality roughly 0.088.

Each PCR contained spiked-in synthetic TCR analog templates. Clones were sequenced by immunoSEQ multiplex PCR, and TCRdb holds only the in-frame ones, with some missing. Here the sample spans around 66,000 clones, more than 80% being singletons. Points from the study as a whole: Pretreatment peripheral blood TCR clonality that fell below the median predicted better survival among the patients studied.

Time point described: pretreatment peripheral blood. On this clone: Its antigen is still unknown.

V was cut by 4 bases and J by 1 base, with 23 bases left in between. CDR1 and CDR2 from the germline V gene are SGHKS and YYEKEE (reference sequence). The CDR3 loop spans 18 amino acids. The chain recombines TRBV5-5 with TRBJ1-2; possible D gene TRBD1, 6 bases. The sample in question was PBMCs, obtained around atezolizumab (anti-PD-L1) treatment. The TCR comes from a man aged 70 or older with urothelial cancer. DNA for the CDR3: TGTGCCAGCAGCACCACAGGGTTGTCGAAAAACCTTAACTATGGCTACACCTTC. Protein sequence: CASSTTGLSKNLNYGYTF. The full variable domain, its missing parts supplied by reference TRBV5-5 and TRBJ1-2, is DAGVTQSPTHLIKTRGQQVTLRCSPISGHKSVSWYQQVLGQGPQFIFQYYEKEERGRGNFPDRFSARQFPNYSSELNVNALLLGDSALYLCASSTTGLSKNLNYGYTFGSGTRLTVV.